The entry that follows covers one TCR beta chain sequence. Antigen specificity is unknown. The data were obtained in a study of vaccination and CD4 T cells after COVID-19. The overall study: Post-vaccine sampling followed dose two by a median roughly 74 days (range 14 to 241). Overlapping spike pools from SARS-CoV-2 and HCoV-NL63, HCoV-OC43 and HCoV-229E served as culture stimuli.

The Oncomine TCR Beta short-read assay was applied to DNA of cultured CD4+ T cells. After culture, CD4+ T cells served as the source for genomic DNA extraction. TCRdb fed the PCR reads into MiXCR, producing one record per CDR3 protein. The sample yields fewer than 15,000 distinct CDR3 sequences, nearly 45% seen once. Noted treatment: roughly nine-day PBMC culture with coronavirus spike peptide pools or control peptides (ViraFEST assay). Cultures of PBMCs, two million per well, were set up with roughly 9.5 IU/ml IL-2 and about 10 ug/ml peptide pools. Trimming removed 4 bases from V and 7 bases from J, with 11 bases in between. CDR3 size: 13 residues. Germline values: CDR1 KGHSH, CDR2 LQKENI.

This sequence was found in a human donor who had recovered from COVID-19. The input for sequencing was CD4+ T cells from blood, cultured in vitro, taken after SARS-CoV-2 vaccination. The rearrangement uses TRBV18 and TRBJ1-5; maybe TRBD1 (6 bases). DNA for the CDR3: TGTGCCAGCTCACAGGGGGAAATACAGCCCCAGCATTTT. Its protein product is CASSQGEIQPQHF.